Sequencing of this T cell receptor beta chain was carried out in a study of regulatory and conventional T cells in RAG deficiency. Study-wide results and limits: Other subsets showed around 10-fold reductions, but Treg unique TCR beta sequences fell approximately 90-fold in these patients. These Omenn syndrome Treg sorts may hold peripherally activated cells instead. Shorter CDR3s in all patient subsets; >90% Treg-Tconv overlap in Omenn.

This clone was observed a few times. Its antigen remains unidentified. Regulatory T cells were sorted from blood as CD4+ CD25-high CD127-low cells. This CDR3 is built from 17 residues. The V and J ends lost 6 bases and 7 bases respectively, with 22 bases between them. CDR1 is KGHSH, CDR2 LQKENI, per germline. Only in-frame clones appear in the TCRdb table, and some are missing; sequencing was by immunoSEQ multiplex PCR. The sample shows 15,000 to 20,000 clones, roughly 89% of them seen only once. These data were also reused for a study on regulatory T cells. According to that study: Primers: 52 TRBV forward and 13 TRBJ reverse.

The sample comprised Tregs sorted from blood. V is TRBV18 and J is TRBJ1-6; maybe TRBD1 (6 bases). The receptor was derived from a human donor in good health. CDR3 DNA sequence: TGTGCCAGCTCCCTTTCGCACGCAGGGGAGGGGAATTCACCCCTCCACTTT. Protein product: CASSLSHAGEGNSPLHF.